A single sample is the source of the 15 T cell receptor beta chains below, sequenced in a study of Ad26.COV2.S vaccination and SARS-CoV-2 variants. Generated by immunoSEQ multiplex PCR, the TCRdb table keeps only in-frame clones and is missing some. The table includes 300,000 to 400,000 clones, roughly 91% detected once. The treatment: some 20 received Ad26.COV2.S at low or high dose, single or two shots; several received placebo; per-sample allocation not given. Sampling was performed 63 days after the first vaccine or placebo injection. The input for sequencing was peripheral blood, taken in a trial of Ad26.COV2.S vaccine versus placebo. These receptors came from a person aged 18 to 59 who received the Ad26.COV2.S COVID-19 vaccine or a placebo.

In its sample, this clone was seen a few times. The chain couples TRBV19 to TRBJ1-3; D unresolved. In germline, CDR1 is LNHDA, CDR2 SQIVND (reference sequence). V was trimmed by 4 bases and J by 4 bases, leaving 14 bases between them. There are 15 residues in the CDR3. The CDR3 nucleotides are TGTGCCAGTAGTACTTCCGGGCGAGGAGGAAACACCATATATTTT. Protein: CASSTSGRGGNTIYF.

The chain carries TRBV19 and TRBJ2-7; TRBD1 matches at 8 bases. The V segment lost 1 base and the J segment 3 bases; nucleotides outside the gene matches: 8. Germline assignment: CDR1 LNHDA and CDR2 SQIVND (reference sequence). CDR3 size: 16 residues. The CDR3 nucleotides are TGTGCCAGTAGTATAGGCTTCCGGACAGGGAACTACGAGCAGTACTTC. Amino acid sequence: CASSIGFRTGNYEQYF.

The count of this clone is one. The chain uses TRBV6-5 and TRBJ1-1, with D tentatively TRBD1 (6 bases). The V and J ends lost 5 bases and 7 bases respectively, with 14 bases between them. This CDR3 has 13 amino acids. Germline V gives CDR1 MNHEY, CDR2 SVGAGI. CDR3 coding DNA: TGTGCCAGCAGTCCCCATTACAGGGATGAAGCTTTCTTT. It yields the protein CASSPHYRDEAFF.

This chain links TRBV19 with TRBJ1-2; 11 bases are a match to TRBD1. In germline, CDR1 is LNHDA, CDR2 SQIVND (reference sequence). After removal of 7 bases from V and 2 bases from J, the junction contained 12 bases not matched to a gene. The CDR3 runs to 17 residues. The CDR3 here is CASTLTGTGGTNYGYTF. The DNA of the CDR3 is TGTGCCAGTACTTTAACCGGGACAGGGGGGACCAACTATGGCTACACCTTC.

This chain connects TRBV10-1 to TRBJ2-2, with 7 bases aligning to TRBD1. Unmatched junction bases numbered 13, after V lost 2 bases and J lost 4 bases. This CDR3 is built from 18 residues. CDR1 and CDR2 (germline): WNHNN, SYGVQD (reference sequence). CDR3 loop: CASSEPPYRGPGTGELFF. The CDR3 nucleotides read TGCGCCAGCAGTGAGCCTCCCTACAGGGGTCCGGGCACCGGGGAGCTGTTTTTT.

The J gene is TRBJ1-3, the V gene TRBV5-4; 8 bases are a match to TRBD1. Germline lookup yields CDR1 SGHNT and CDR2 YYREEE (reference sequence). This CDR3 spans 15 amino acids. V was clipped by 4 bases and J by 3 bases; unmatched bases: 6. The DNA for the CDR3 is TGTGCCAGCAGCGTCTCAGGGGGCTATGGAAACACCATATATTTT. This gives the protein CASSVSGGYGNTIYF.

V and J are TRBV18 and TRBJ1-2, with 8 bases matching TRBD1. V was pared by 3 bases and J by 6 bases, with 12 bases of the junction left unmatched. The germline V gene has CDR1 KGHSH and CDR2 LQKENI. CDR3 length equals 16 residues. The CDR3 bases are TGTGCCAGCTCACCTCAAACCCGGGACAGGAAAGATGGCTACACCTTC. Its translation: CASSPQTRDRKDGYTF.

This chain uses TRBV27 with TRBJ2-7, with a possible D match to TRBD1 (5 bases). Germline CDR1 reads MNHEY; CDR2 reads SMNVEV (reference sequence). The CDR3 sequence is 15 residues long. The V gene lost 6 bases and the J gene lost 2 bases, with 17 bases spanning the gap. CDR3 DNA: TGTGCCAGCAGCCCCCTCCTCCAGGGCCCCTACGAGCAGTACTTC. This gives the protein CASSPLLQGPYEQYF.

This sequence joins TRBV7-8 and TRBJ2-7; D may match TRBD1 or TRBD2 (5 bases each). V gave up 1 base and J gave up 4 bases, with 14 bases separating them. CDR1 SGHVS and CDR2 FQNEAQ come from the germline V gene. The CDR3 covers 15 residues. The CDR3 DNA sequence: TGTGCCAGCAGCTTAGTCAGGGAGTTGAGGTACGAGCAGTACTTC. This sequence encodes CASSLVRELRYEQYF. The variable domain in full, with the rest retrieved from reference TRBV7-8 and TRBJ2-7, is GAGVSQSPRYKVAKRGQDVALRCDPISGHVSLFWYQQALGQGPEFLTYFQNEAQLDKSGLPSDRFFAERPEGSVSTLKIQRTQQEDSAVYLCASSLVRELRYEQYFGPGTRLTVT.

The chain uses TRBV5-6 and TRBJ2-7, with 10 bases lining up with TRBD2. This CDR3 region has 16 residues. V dropped 0 bases and J dropped 4; count of bases not matched to a gene: 7. CDR1 is SGHDT, CDR2 YYEEEE, per germline. The CDR3 DNA reads as TGTGCCAGCAGCTTGGGTATTAGCGGGGGGCGTTACGAGCAGTACTTC. This sequence encodes CASSLGISGGRYEQYF.

This clone came up a few times. J is TRBJ1-1 and V is TRBV5-1; D not certain. Germline lookup yields CDR1 SGHRS and CDR2 YFSETQ. The CDR3 has 13 residues. Trimming stripped 5 bases from V and 1 base from J, with 9 bases between. The CDR3 spells CASRGLPNTEAFF. As DNA, the CDR3 is TGCGCCAGCAGAGGACTTCCGAACACTGAAGCTTTCTTT. Full variable domain (missing parts from reference TRBV5-1 and TRBJ1-1): KAGVTQTPRYLIKTRGQQVTLSCSPISGHRSVSWYQQTPGQGLQFLFEYFSETQRNKGNFPGRFSGRQFSNSRSEMNVSTLELGDSALYLCASRGLPNTEAFFGQGTRLTVV.

This sequence joins TRBV7-8 and TRBJ2-7; D possibly corresponds to TRBD1 (6 bases). The germline gives CDR1 SGHVS, CDR2 FQNEAQ. The CDR3 sequence is 14 residues long. With 5 bases removed from V and 4 bases from J, the gap between germline ends came to 15 bases. Written as DNA, the CDR3 is TGTGCCAGCAGCCCAATGACGGACAGTTACGAGCAGTACTTC. Translating gives CASSPMTDSYEQYF.

The chain links TRBV27 to TRBJ2-5; the D gene is possibly TRBD1 (5 bases). V lost 4 bases and J lost 0, with 12 bases in between. CDR1 is MNHEY and CDR2 is SMNVEV in the germline V gene (reference sequence). This CDR3 is built from 15 residues. The CDR3 loop is CASSSRQYHQETQYF. The CDR3 nucleotides read TGTGCCAGCAGTTCCCGACAGTACCACCAAGAGACCCAGTACTTC.

The chain links TRBV5-1 to TRBJ2-1; D gene unclear. The V and J ends lost 4 bases and 1 base respectively, with 12 bases between them. The CDR3 length is 15 residues. Germline-derived CDR1 and CDR2 are SGHRS and YFSETQ. The CDR3 here is CASSLTENSYNEQFF. The CDR3 DNA reads as TGCGCCAGCAGCCTTACAGAGAATTCCTACAATGAGCAGTTCTTC.

This clone turned up a few times. The rearrangement joins TRBV21-1 to TRBJ1-1. TRBV21-1 counts as a pseudogene. This CDR3 is 14 amino acids long. Here the CDR3 reads CASRPRTENTEAFF. DNA for the CDR3: TGTGCCAGCCGCCCCCGGACGGAGAACACTGAAGCTTTCTTT.